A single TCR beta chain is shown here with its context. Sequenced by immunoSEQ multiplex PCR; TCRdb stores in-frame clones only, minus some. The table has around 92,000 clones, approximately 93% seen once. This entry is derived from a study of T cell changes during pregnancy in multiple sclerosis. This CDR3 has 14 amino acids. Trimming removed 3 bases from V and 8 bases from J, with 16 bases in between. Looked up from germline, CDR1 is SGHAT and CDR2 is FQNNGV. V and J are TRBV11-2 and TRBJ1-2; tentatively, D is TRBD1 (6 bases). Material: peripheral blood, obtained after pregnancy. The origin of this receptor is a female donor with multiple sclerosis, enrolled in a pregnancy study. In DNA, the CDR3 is TGTGCCAGCAGCTTCAGGGGCGGATTAGGGGGCTACACCTTC. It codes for CASSFRGGLGGYTF.